This entry features one T cell receptor (beta chain) sequence. Per the authors' pipeline: By means of reference gene primer amplification, nucleated cell counts were estimated. Measured with immunoSEQ multiplex PCR; TCRdb has only the in-frame clones, and not every one. The DNA gave D and trimming, while V, J and clone size come from that table. The sample lists 50,000 to 70,000 clones, around 79% occurring once. The data were taken from a study of blood T cell repertoires in COVID-19. Study-level background: Acute and convalescent COVID-19 samples came from the United States, Italy and Spain. PBMCs, B-cell-depleted T cells, or T cells provided the cDNA or gDNA that made up the material.

This CDR3 has 18 amino acids. V lost 0 bases and J 5 bases, leaving 17 bases between the germline ends. Germline V CDR1 and CDR2: WNHNN, SYGVQD (reference sequence). The chain recombines TRBV10-1 with TRBJ1-6, with a weak D call TRBD1 (5 bases). The sample taken for sequencing was peripheral blood. The receptor was isolated from a man between 60 and 75 years old with acute or convalescent COVID-19. In DNA form, the CDR3 reads TGCGCCAGCAGTGAGTCCACAGGTTCGGTTCGGCATAATTCACCCCTCCACTTT. Encoded protein: CASSESTGSVRHNSPLHF.